This TCR beta chain was captured in a study of blood T cell repertoires in COVID-19. This CDR3 is built from 14 residues. The germline CDR1 and CDR2 sequences are SGHTA and FQGTGA. The V gene end was trimmed by 2 bases and the J gene end by 2 bases; junction bases not matched to a gene: 0. This clone occurred once. Generated by immunoSEQ multiplex PCR, the TCRdb table keeps only in-frame clones and is missing some. The sample consists of 90,000 to 150,000 clones, roughly four fifths of them appearing once. The sequencing sample was made of peripheral blood. This chain connects TRBV7-3 to TRBJ2-5; 9 bases match TRBD2. This TCR derives from a man aged 50 to 59 with acute or convalescent COVID-19. CDR3 protein: CASSLAGGQETQYF. Here the CDR3 DNA reads TGTGCCAGCAGCTTAGCGGGGGGGCAAGAGACCCAGTACTTC.